The sequence of this TCR beta chain was determined in a study of T cells in localized non-small cell lung cancer (TCRdb year 2020). About the investigation overall: The study examined T cell repertoires in 236 patients with early-stage NSCLC and compared tumors with uninvolved tumor-adjacent lungs. The cohort was made up of some 240 treatment-naive NSCLC patients whose localized lung tumors had been resected. A mean age of around 66 years was recorded for the NSCLC patients, of whom some 130 were male and more than 95 were female.

With respect to this clone: This clone's antigen is unknown. Qualities for individual bases were not recorded, and no much larger clone is one base off.

The immunoSEQ Assay was used to sequence TCR beta CDR3 regions from DNA. In the original analysis: T cell density was computed as TCR beta template counts normalized to usable DNA estimated by amplifying housekeeping genes. The preseqR package was used to estimate richness by extrapolating to 400,000 templates for PBMC samples and to 120,000 templates for tissue samples. Clonality was defined as one minus Pielou's evenness. Tissue-enriched TCRs were identified by differential abundance testing using productive amino-acid clonotypes, minimum total count 5 and alpha 0.1. The Jaccard Index and the Morisita Overlap Index were used to measure repertoire overlap between compartments. GLIPH clustered TCR beta CDR3s with public tetramer-defined viral CDR3s; viral motifs required at least three viral sequences plus V-gene enrichment. This immuneACCESS table, as held by TCRdb, lists in-frame sequences with V and J called but not all clones. Of the missing ones, under half trace to an unresolved V gene in checked studies; the others have no known cause. The V and J calls and clone size were taken over from that table, and D and trimming were inferred from the DNA. Recorded for this sample are around 35,000 clones; 80% of them occurred a single time. The ten largest clones capture approximately 16% of the sample.

At diagnosis, peripheral blood, uninvolved tumor-adjacent lung and tumor were collected and stored as a combination of fresh-frozen and FFPE material. For TCR repertoire profiling, blood samples were analyzed in the form of peripheral blood mononuclear cells. CDR1 and CDR2, looked up from the germline V gene, are ENHRY and SYGVKD. From its cysteine to its phenylalanine, the CDR3 spans 13 amino acids. Just the 39-base CDR3 DNA is kept, in frame starting at base 1. Between the V and J ends, shortened by 6 bases and 1 base respectively, the junction contains 9 bases. General findings and caveats noted by the study authors: Because multi-region tumor sequencing was not done, intratumor heterogeneity could not be ruled out. Because the study design was exploratory, TCR variables were selected using unadjusted p-values without false-discovery rate correction. A median of roughly 60 of the top 100 tumor clones turned up in the paired uninvolved adjacent lung, and 25 to 30 of those clones also ranked among the top 100 of that same adjacent lung. Uninvolved tumor-adjacent lung showed the highest T cell clonality, higher than tumor, which suggests more focused antigenic responses in the uninvolved tumor-adjacent lung. Higher T cell density in blood was associated with longer overall survival, whereas higher clonality in adjacent lung was associated with shorter survival.

This TCR was recovered from an older male donor with stage III squamous cell lung carcinoma. Sequences were derived from peripheral blood, sampled before any cancer treatment. The sequence joins TRBV10-3 to TRBJ1-1; TRBD1 is perhaps the D gene, given 6 matching bases. The CDR3 in this case is CAIRYRENTEAFF. The bases read TGTGCCATCAGATACAGGGAGAACACTGAAGCTTTCTTT.